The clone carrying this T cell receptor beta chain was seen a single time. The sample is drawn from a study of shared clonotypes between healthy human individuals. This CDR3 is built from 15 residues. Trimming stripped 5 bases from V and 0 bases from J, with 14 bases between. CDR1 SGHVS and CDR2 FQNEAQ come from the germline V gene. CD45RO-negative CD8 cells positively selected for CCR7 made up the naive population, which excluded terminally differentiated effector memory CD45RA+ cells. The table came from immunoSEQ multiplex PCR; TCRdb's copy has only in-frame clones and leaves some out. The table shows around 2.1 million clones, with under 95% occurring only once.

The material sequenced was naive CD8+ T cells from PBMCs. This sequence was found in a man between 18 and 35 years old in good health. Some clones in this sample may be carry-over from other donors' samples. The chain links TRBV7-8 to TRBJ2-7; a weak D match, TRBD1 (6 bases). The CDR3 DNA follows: TGTGCCAGCAGCGGAGGCGCAGGGGCCTCCTACGAGCAGTACTTC. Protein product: CASSGGAGASYEQYF. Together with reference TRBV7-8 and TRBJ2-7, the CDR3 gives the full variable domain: GAGVSQSPRYKVAKRGQDVALRCDPISGHVSLFWYQQALGQGPEFLTYFQNEAQLDKSGLPSDRFFAERPEGSVSTLKIQRTQQEDSAVYLCASSGGAGASYEQYFGPGTRLTVT.